A selection of T cell receptor beta chains follows, all from one sample in a study of blood T cell repertoires in COVID-19. This table comes from immunoSEQ multiplex PCR, and its TCRdb copy is limited to in-frame clones, with some not included. The sample contains about 160,000 clones, 82% of which appear only once. The material sequenced was peripheral blood. The receptor set was obtained from a woman aged 35 to 49 with COVID-19, enrolled during active disease. The CDR3 runs from the conserved cysteine through the conserved F or W. The order of the fields is clone size, D gene, V gene, J gene, CDR3 DNA, CDR3 protein. The D gene is left open where the match is weak. Clone size is stated in some rows and not others, as once, few, many or a class when expanded.

clone_size: few; d_call: -; v_call: TRBV30; j_call: TRBJ2-5; cdr3_nt: TGTGCCTGGAGTGTTTGGGCTCTGGCTGGCCAAGAGACCCAGTACTTC; cdr3_aa: CAWSVWALAGQETQYF
clone_size: once; d_call: -; v_call: TRBV28; j_call: TRBJ2-3; cdr3_nt: TGTGCCAGCAAACTAGGCACAGATACGCAGTATTTT; cdr3_aa: CASKLGTDTQYF
clone_size: -; d_call: -; v_call: TRBV5-1; j_call: TRBJ1-1; cdr3_nt: TGCGCCAGCAGCTTAGGGGTGGGGCACGATGAAGCTTTCTTT; cdr3_aa: CASSLGVGHDEAFF
clone_size: -; d_call: -; v_call: TRBV6-6; j_call: TRBJ2-7; cdr3_nt: TGTGCCAGCAACCAGGGGATGGACGAGCAGTACTTC; cdr3_aa: CASNQGMDEQYF
clone_size: -; d_call: -; v_call: TRBV13; j_call: TRBJ1-3; cdr3_nt: TGTGCCAGCAGCTTAGGGCAGAACTCTGGAAACACCATATATTTT; cdr3_aa: CASSLGQNSGNTIYF
clone_size: -; d_call: -; v_call: TRBV3-1/TRBV3-2; j_call: TRBJ2-1; cdr3_nt: TGTGCCAGCAGCCAAGCTGAGGGCCAAACGTTCTTC; cdr3_aa: CASSQAEGQTFF
clone_size: -; d_call: TRBD1; v_call: TRBV4-1; j_call: TRBJ2-3; cdr3_nt: TGCGCCAGCAGAGGACAGGGTACAGATACGCAGTATTTT; cdr3_aa: CASRGQGTDTQYF
clone_size: once; d_call: -; v_call: TRBV7-8; j_call: TRBJ2-1; cdr3_nt: TGTGCCAGCAGCTCCGGACTCCTTTACAATGAGCAGTTCTTC; cdr3_aa: CASSSGLLYNEQFF
clone_size: once; d_call: TRBD2; v_call: TRBV27; j_call: TRBJ2-7; cdr3_nt: TGTGCCAGCGGAACCCCGGGACTAGCGGCAGGGGGTTCCTACGAGCAGTACTTC; cdr3_aa: CASGTPGLAAGGSYEQYF
clone_size: -; d_call: TRBD1; v_call: TRBV3-1/TRBV3-2; j_call: TRBJ1-2; cdr3_nt: TGTGCCAGCAGCCAAAGGGACAGGGGGCACGGCTACACCTTC; cdr3_aa: CASSQRDRGHGYTF
clone_size: once; d_call: -; v_call: TRBV5-1; j_call: TRBJ2-7; cdr3_nt: TGCGCCAGCAGCTTGCGGGGTCCAATCCACGAGCAGTACTTC; cdr3_aa: CASSLRGPIHEQYF
clone_size: -; d_call: TRBD1; v_call: TRBV19; j_call: TRBJ2-6; cdr3_nt: TGTGCCAGTAGTATAGGTCCGGGGACAGCTGGGGCCAACGTCCTGACTTTC; cdr3_aa: CASSIGPGTAGANVLTF
clone_size: -; d_call: TRBD2; v_call: TRBV5-1; j_call: TRBJ2-1; cdr3_nt: TGCGCCAGCAGCCCCTCAGGACTAGCGGACAATGAGCAGTTCTTC; cdr3_aa: CASSPSGLADNEQFF
clone_size: -; d_call: TRBD2; v_call: TRBV24-1; j_call: TRBJ2-2; cdr3_nt: TGTGCCACCAGTGATTCTCTAGCGGGAGGGTTTCAGAACACCGGGGAGCTGTTTTTT; cdr3_aa: CATSDSLAGGFQNTGELFF
clone_size: -; d_call: TRBD2; v_call: TRBV30; j_call: TRBJ2-1; cdr3_nt: TGTGCCTGGACTTTTTTAGCGGGCATCAATGAGCAGTTCTTC; cdr3_aa: CAWTFLAGINEQFF
clone_size: -; d_call: TRBD2; v_call: TRBV5-1; j_call: TRBJ2-3; cdr3_nt: TGCGCCAGCAGCTTGGAGGGTAGCGGGAGCACAGATACGCAGTATTTT; cdr3_aa: CASSLEGSGSTDTQYF
clone_size: once; d_call: TRBD1; v_call: TRBV25-1; j_call: TRBJ1-1; cdr3_nt: TGTGCCAGCCGAGAACCCGGGACAGCTGAAGCTTTCTTT; cdr3_aa: CASREPGTAEAFF
clone_size: once; d_call: -; v_call: TRBV5-1; j_call: TRBJ1-5; cdr3_nt: TGCGCCAGCAGCATCGCAGGGGACAATCAGCCCCAGCATTTT; cdr3_aa: CASSIAGDNQPQHF
clone_size: -; d_call: -; v_call: TRBV29-1; j_call: TRBJ1-1; cdr3_nt: TGCAGCGTTGAAGAACAACTACCTGAAGCTTTCTTT; cdr3_aa: CSVEEQLPEAFF
clone_size: -; d_call: TRBD1; v_call: TRBV7-6; j_call: TRBJ2-2; cdr3_nt: TGTGCCAGCAGCTTTGCAGGGGGCGCCTCCGGGGAGCTGTTTTTT; cdr3_aa: CASSFAGGASGELFF
clone_size: once; d_call: -; v_call: TRBV9; j_call: TRBJ2-1; cdr3_nt: TGTGCCAGCAGCCTCGGACTCAGCTCCTACAATGAGCAGTTCTTC; cdr3_aa: CASSLGLSSYNEQFF
clone_size: once; d_call: -; v_call: TRBV10-3; j_call: TRBJ2-3; cdr3_nt: TGTGCCATCAGTGCGTCACTTTCGGATACGCAGTATTTT; cdr3_aa: CAISASLSDTQYF
clone_size: -; d_call: -; v_call: TRBV5-1; j_call: TRBJ2-3; cdr3_nt: TGCGCCAGCAGCTTAGGTGGGAGCTACTCAGATACGCAGTATTTT; cdr3_aa: CASSLGGSYSDTQYF
clone_size: -; d_call: -; v_call: TRBV12-3/TRBV12-4; j_call: TRBJ1-2; cdr3_nt: TGTGCCAGCACCGCAACAGGTTCCTATGGCTACACCTTC; cdr3_aa: CASTATGSYGYTF
clone_size: -; d_call: TRBD1; v_call: TRBV7-3; j_call: TRBJ2-2; cdr3_nt: TGTGCCAGCAGCCCCGGGACAGGAGCGACCGGGGAGCTGTTTTTT; cdr3_aa: CASSPGTGATGELFF
clone_size: -; d_call: -; v_call: TRBV5-4; j_call: TRBJ1-1; cdr3_nt: TGTGCCAGCAGCCCCGGAGGTCAGAACACTGAAGCTTTCTTT; cdr3_aa: CASSPGGQNTEAFF
clone_size: -; d_call: -; v_call: TRBV6-5; j_call: TRBJ1-6; cdr3_nt: TGTGCCAGCAGTAGCCCCTCCTATAATTCACCCCTCCACTTT; cdr3_aa: CASSSPSYNSPLHF
clone_size: few; d_call: -; v_call: TRBV7-3; j_call: TRBJ2-3; cdr3_nt: TGTGCCAGCAGCTTAAAGCCCAAGGATACGCAGTATTTT; cdr3_aa: CASSLKPKDTQYF
clone_size: -; d_call: TRBD1; v_call: TRBV28; j_call: TRBJ1-3; cdr3_nt: TGTGCCAGCAGTTTACTTGCAGGGGGCATCTCTGGAAACACCATATATTTT; cdr3_aa: CASSLLAGGISGNTIYF
clone_size: -; d_call: TRBD1; v_call: TRBV9; j_call: TRBJ1-4; cdr3_nt: TGTGCCAGCAGCCAGTCAGGGGGAACGACTAATGAAAAACTGTTTTTT; cdr3_aa: CASSQSGGTTNEKLFF
clone_size: -; d_call: -; v_call: TRBV28; j_call: TRBJ2-7; cdr3_nt: TGTGCCAGCAGGATACAAGGACAGCGCTCCTACGAGCAGTACTTC; cdr3_aa: CASRIQGQRSYEQYF
clone_size: -; d_call: -; v_call: TRBV27; j_call: TRBJ2-1; cdr3_nt: TGTGCCAGCAGGGGGGACTCACTATACAATGAGCAGTTCTTC; cdr3_aa: CASRGDSLYNEQFF
clone_size: -; d_call: -; v_call: TRBV18; j_call: TRBJ2-7; cdr3_nt: TGTGCCAGCTCACCGGGACTTTTCGAGCAGTACTTC; cdr3_aa: CASSPGLFEQYF
clone_size: once; d_call: -; v_call: TRBV24-1; j_call: TRBJ2-2; cdr3_nt: TGTGCCACCCGCGGCGGAGCGAACACCGGGGAGCTGTTTTTT; cdr3_aa: CATRGGANTGELFF
clone_size: -; d_call: TRBD1; v_call: TRBV2; j_call: TRBJ2-5; cdr3_nt: TGTGCCAGCAGATCCGGGACAGGGATGGAAGAGACCCAGTACTTC; cdr3_aa: CASRSGTGMEETQYF
clone_size: -; d_call: -; v_call: TRBV5-5; j_call: TRBJ2-3; cdr3_nt: TGTGCCAGCAGCCTCGACACAAATTCAGATACGCAGTATTTT; cdr3_aa: CASSLDTNSDTQYF
clone_size: -; d_call: -; v_call: TRBV19; j_call: TRBJ2-1; cdr3_nt: TGTGCCAGTAGTTTAAACTCCTACAATGAGCAGTTCTTC; cdr3_aa: CASSLNSYNEQFF
clone_size: -; d_call: TRBD1; v_call: TRBV5-1; j_call: TRBJ1-2; cdr3_nt: TGCGCCAGCAGCTCAGGAAGGGACAGCTATGGCTACACCTTC; cdr3_aa: CASSSGRDSYGYTF
clone_size: few; d_call: -; v_call: TRBV6-4; j_call: TRBJ1-6; cdr3_nt: TGTGCCAGCAGTGAAGGCGTTCGGGATTCACCCCTCCACTTT; cdr3_aa: CASSEGVRDSPLHF
clone_size: -; d_call: -; v_call: TRBV7-9; j_call: TRBJ2-5; cdr3_nt: TGTGCCAGCAGCTTAATAGGGGCCCAGTACTTC; cdr3_aa: CASSLIGAQYF
clone_size: -; d_call: -; v_call: TRBV28; j_call: TRBJ2-2; cdr3_nt: TGTGCCAGCAGTTTTTCTTCTCGGGTAACCGGGGAGCTGTTTTTT; cdr3_aa: CASSFSSRVTGELFF
clone_size: -; d_call: -; v_call: TRBV28; j_call: TRBJ2-1; cdr3_nt: TGTGCCGCACCCCCCCGAGGGCCGCGGGTCGATGAGCAGTTCTTC; cdr3_aa: CAAPPRGPRVDEQFF
clone_size: -; d_call: -; v_call: TRBV9; j_call: TRBJ1-1; cdr3_nt: TGTGCCAGCAGCGTAGGATCGGCGGTGAACACTGAAGCTTTCTTT; cdr3_aa: CASSVGSAVNTEAFF
clone_size: few; d_call: TRBD2; v_call: TRBV7-9; j_call: TRBJ2-3; cdr3_nt: TGTGCCAGCATCCAGGTCGGGGGGGCGTACACAGATACGCAGTATTTT; cdr3_aa: CASIQVGGAYTDTQYF
clone_size: -; d_call: -; v_call: TRBV19; j_call: TRBJ2-2; cdr3_nt: TGTGCCAGTAGTAGGTCGGGCAGGGTCGGTACCGGGGAGCTGTTTTTT; cdr3_aa: CASSRSGRVGTGELFF
clone_size: once; d_call: -; v_call: TRBV30; j_call: TRBJ1-3; cdr3_nt: TGTGCCTGGAGTGTACCAGGCTCTGGAAACACCATATATTTT; cdr3_aa: CAWSVPGSGNTIYF
clone_size: -; d_call: -; v_call: TRBV6-5; j_call: TRBJ1-2; cdr3_nt: TGTGCCAGCAGTTACCTTGGCCGCCCGCAGGATGGCTACACCTTC; cdr3_aa: CASSYLGRPQDGYTF
clone_size: -; d_call: -; v_call: TRBV5-4; j_call: TRBJ1-5; cdr3_nt: TGTGCCAGCAGGTATTGGGGCTCCAATCAGCCCCAGCATTTT; cdr3_aa: CASRYWGSNQPQHF
clone_size: few; d_call: TRBD1; v_call: TRBV28; j_call: TRBJ2-7; cdr3_nt: TGTGCCAGCAGTTCCTCCGGGACAGGGTTCCACGAGCAGTACTTC; cdr3_aa: CASSSSGTGFHEQYF
clone_size: -; d_call: -; v_call: TRBV11-3; j_call: TRBJ2-2; cdr3_nt: TGTGCCAGCAGCTTAGATCTTCGGGGGTCGGCCGGGGAGCTGTTTTTT; cdr3_aa: CASSLDLRGSAGELFF
clone_size: -; d_call: TRBD1; v_call: TRBV28; j_call: TRBJ1-4; cdr3_nt: TGTGCCACACAACAGGGGGCTGAAAAACTGTTTTTT; cdr3_aa: CATQQGAEKLFF